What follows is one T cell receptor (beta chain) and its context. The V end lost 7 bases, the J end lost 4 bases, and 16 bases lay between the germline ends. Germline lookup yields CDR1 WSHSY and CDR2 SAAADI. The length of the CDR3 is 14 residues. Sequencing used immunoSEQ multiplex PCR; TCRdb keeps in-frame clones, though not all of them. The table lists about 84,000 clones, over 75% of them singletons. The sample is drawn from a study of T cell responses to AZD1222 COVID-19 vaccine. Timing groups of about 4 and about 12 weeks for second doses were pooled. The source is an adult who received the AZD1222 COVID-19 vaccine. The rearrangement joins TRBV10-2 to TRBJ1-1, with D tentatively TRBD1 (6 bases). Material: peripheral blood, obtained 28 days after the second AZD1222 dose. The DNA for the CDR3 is TGCGCCAGCACGTCTGGGGGGCGAGGCACTGAAGCTTTCTTT. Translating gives CASTSGGRGTEAFF.